This T cell receptor beta chain was found in a study of CD8 T cells in ankylosing spondylitis. 5'-RACE, quantitative and with molecular barcodes, yielded the TCR beta libraries. Using its own MiXCR run on the 5' RACE reads, TCRdb lists one record per CDR3 protein. The table shows about 540,000 distinct CDR3 sequences, with 10% to 15% occurring only once. Findings and caveats of the study: Disease-linked clones had a CD8+ phenotype and relatively low frequency in peripheral blood. Reactive arthritis synovial fluid and blood were previously reported to contain some motif variants. Matched ankylosing spondylitis synovial fluid reportedly contained a significantly enriched population of disease-linked clones. Ankylosing spondylitis blood appeared to carry a characteristic TCR beta motif of several highly homologous variants.

This clonotype came up many times. Its matching antigen is unknown. This CDR3 has 15 amino acids. The junction had 4 bases not matched to a gene; V was cut back by 3 bases and J by 3 bases. Germline V gene data show CDR1 as KGHDR and CDR2 as SFDVKD. This rearrangement joins TRBV24-1 to TRBJ2-3, with 8 bases that match TRBD2. The receptor comes from a male donor with ankylosing spondylitis. The specimen sequenced was blood, either unsorted or a sorted T cell fraction (not recorded which). For the CDR3, the DNA is TGTGCCACCAGTGATCCGGCTAGCGGGACAGATACGCAGTATTTT. This translates into CATSDPASGTDTQYF.